The 17 T cell receptor beta chains listed next were all sequenced from one sample in a study of control samples from healthy donors and cancer patients. Measured with immunoSEQ multiplex PCR; TCRdb has only the in-frame clones, and not every one. The sample includes about 41,000 clones, roughly 94% seen only once; the top ten take 20% to 30%. Sequenced sample: blood. Receptor source: a man between 60 and 70 years old in good health.

The chain recombines TRBV30 with TRBJ1-2; D remains unclear. This CDR3 is built from 13 residues. Germline V lookup: CDR1 GTSNPN, CDR2 SVGIG (reference sequence). V shed 0 bases and J shed 8 bases, with 13 bases lying between them. CDR3 loop: CAWSVPVPWGYTF. The CDR3 DNA is TGTGCCTGGAGTGTACCCGTCCCTTGGGGCTACACCTTC.

The chain links TRBV7-3 to TRBJ2-1; 7 nucleotides line up with TRBD2. The CDR3 totals 14 residues. With V trimmed by 5 bases and J by 2 bases, 3 bases remained unmatched. CDR1 is SGHTA, CDR2 FQGTGA, per germline. The CDR3 coding sequence is TGTGCCAGCAGCCCTAGCGGACCCTACAATGAGCAGTTCTTC. This gives the protein CASSPSGPYNEQFF.

The V and J genes are TRBV10-2 and TRBJ2-1; D gene uncertain. The CDR3 runs to 13 residues. Looked up from germline, CDR1 is WSHSY and CDR2 is SAAADI. Trimming removed 2 bases from V and 4 bases from J, with 6 bases in between. CDR3 sequence reads: CASSEEAYNEQFF. The CDR3 region has the DNA TGCGCCAGCAGTGAGGAAGCTTACAATGAGCAGTTCTTC.

This clone was seen only once. The V and J genes are TRBV7-8 and TRBJ1-2; D ambiguous. CDR1 and CDR2 from the germline V gene are SGHVS and FQNEAQ. Between the trimmed V and J ends, which lost 1 base and 0 bases, there was a span of 9 bases. The CDR3 contains 15 residues. The CDR3 bases are TGTGCCAGCAGCTTAGTGGGCAGCGCTAACTATGGCTACACCTTC. It encodes CASSLVGSANYGYTF.

The V call is TRBV5-1, the J call TRBJ1-6; the D gene is possibly TRBD1 (6 bases). The CDR3 covers 14 residues. Germline V lookup: CDR1 SGHRS, CDR2 YFSETQ. The ends were cut back, 4 bases at V and 4 bases at J, with 9 bases in the middle. This CDR3 is CASSEGGYNSPLHF. The CDR3 DNA is TGCGCCAGCAGCGAGGGGGGATATAATTCACCCCTCCACTTT.

The V and J genes are TRBV27 and TRBJ2-7, with 9 bases that match TRBD2. V was clipped by 8 bases and J by 2 bases; unmatched bases: 7. Germline lookup yields CDR1 MNHEY and CDR2 SMNVEV (reference sequence). The CDR3 spans 14 residues. CDR3 DNA: TGTGCCAGCTCCCCCGGCGGGAGGGCCTACGAGCAGTACTTC. This translates into CASSPGGRAYEQYF.

This rearrangement joins TRBV5-1 to TRBJ2-5; D possibly uses TRBD1 or TRBD2 (6 bases each). Germline values: CDR1 SGHRS, CDR2 YFSETQ. Trimming took 4 bases from V and 5 from J, leaving 12 bases between them. The CDR3 loop spans 13 amino acids. CDR3 sequence: CASSGGTLETQYF. Here the CDR3 DNA reads TGCGCCAGCAGCGGAGGGACACTGGAGACCCAGTACTTC.

The CDR3 loop reads CASSPLGTSGSGEQFF. Here the CDR3 DNA reads TGTGCCAGCTCACCTCTGGGGACTAGCGGGAGTGGGGAGCAGTTCTTC. J is TRBJ2-1 and V is TRBV18; 14 nucleotides match TRBD2. Germline V gene lookup returns CDR1 KGHSH and CDR2 LQKENI. This CDR3 is built from 16 residues. V lost 3 bases and J lost 10; bases outside the gene matches: 8. The full variable domain, with the rest looked up from reference TRBV18 and TRBJ2-1, is NAGVMQNPRHLVRRRGQEARLRCSPMKGHSHVYWYRQLPEEGLKFMVYLQKENIIDESGMPKERFSAEFPKEGPSILRIQQVVRGDSAAYFCASSPLGTSGSGEQFFGPGTRLTVL.

The table lists this clone with a count of one. V gene TRBV12-3 or TRBV12-4 combines with J gene TRBJ2-2, with D unclear. The CDR3 is 13 amino acids. V was pared by 10 bases and J by 0 bases, with 9 bases between. The CDR3 here is CATYRANTGELFF. The DNA of the CDR3 is TGTGCCACCTATCGAGCGAACACCGGGGAGCTGTTTTTT.

The rearrangement links TRBV5-1 to TRBJ2-7; TRBD2 agrees at 14 bases. J lost 2 bases, V lost 4 bases, and 14 bases had no gene match. This CDR3 has 19 residues. Germline CDR1 and CDR2: SGHRS and YFSETQ. The CDR3 loop is CASSPGLAGGRTAPYEQYF. DNA of the CDR3: TGCGCCAGCAGCCCCGGACTAGCGGGAGGCCGCACCGCCCCCTACGAGCAGTACTTC. Filled out from reference TRBV5-1 and TRBJ2-7, the complete variable domain reads KAGVTQTPRYLIKTRGQQVTLSCSPISGHRSVSWYQQTPGQGLQFLFEYFSETQRNKGNFPGRFSGRQFSNSRSEMNVSTLELGDSALYLCASSPGLAGGRTAPYEQYFGPGTRLTVT.

This chain joins TRBV28 and TRBJ2-1; 7 bases match TRBD2. CDR3 size: 16 residues. V gave up 5 bases and J gave up 0 bases; unmatched junction bases: 7. Germline assignment: CDR1 MDHEN and CDR2 SYDVKM. The CDR3 sequence: CASSLPPSGSYNEQFF. CDR3 sequence (DNA): TGTGCCAGCAGTCTCCCCCCTAGCGGCTCCTACAATGAGCAGTTCTTC.

This clone appeared once. For the CDR3, the DNA is TGTGCCTGGAGTGCCCCCCCCAGACTAGCGGTTACCTACGAGCAGTACTTC. Amino acid sequence: CAWSAPPRLAVTYEQYF. The chain employs TRBV30 and TRBJ2-7; TRBD2 matches 9 bases. CDR3 length equals 17 residues. J lost 2 bases, V lost 1 base, and 12 bases had no gene match. The germline V gene has CDR1 GTSNPN and CDR2 SVGIG (reference sequence).

As DNA, the CDR3 is TGTGCCAGCAGCTTGCAAGGGGGGAACTATGGCTACACCTTC. Protein product: CASSLQGGNYGYTF. The chain has TRBV7-3 and TRBJ1-2; TRBD1 is a possible D gene (6 bases). Germline assignment: CDR1 SGHTA and CDR2 FQGTGA. V lost 3 bases and J lost 2, with 10 bases in between. The CDR3 has 14 residues.

This chain uses TRBV7-8 with TRBJ2-7, with TRBD1 as a possible D gene (5 bases). The CDR3 is 14 amino acids. V lost 7 bases, J lost 1 base, and 14 bases lay in between. Germline CDR1 SGHVS, CDR2 FQNEAQ. The CDR3, as DNA: TGTGCCAGCACCCCCCCCGACAGTTCCTACGAGCAGTACTTC. This translates into CASTPPDSSYEQYF.

V is TRBV4-1 and J is TRBJ2-7, with TRBD1 as a possible D gene (5 bases). Germline V CDR1 and CDR2: MGHRA, YSYEKL. Trimming removed 1 base from V and 8 bases from J, with 12 bases in between. There are 13 residues in the CDR3. The CDR3 protein is CASSQVGALQQYF. CDR3 sequence (DNA): TGCGCCAGCAGCCAAGTAGGGGCACTACAGCAGTACTTC.

This sequence joins TRBV7-3 and TRBJ2-3, with D tentatively TRBD2 (5 bases). Between the trimmed V and J ends, which lost 3 bases and 3 bases, there was a span of 13 bases. Germline CDR1 reads SGHTA; CDR2 reads FQGTGA. The CDR3 totals 15 residues. CDR3 residues: CASSFFGGGTDTQYF. CDR3 in DNA: TGTGCCAGCAGCTTTTTCGGCGGAGGAACAGATACGCAGTATTTT.

This clone has more than one count but fewer than ten. V usage is TRBV7-6 and J usage is TRBJ2-5; D remains unclear. Germline V gene lookup returns CDR1 SGHVS and CDR2 FNYEAQ. The length of the CDR3 is 14 residues. Trimming took off 2 bases at V and 4 bases at J, with 11 bases between the two ends. Written as DNA, the CDR3 is TGTGCCAGCAGCTTAAGTGCTACGGGAGAGACCCAGTACTTC. Its protein is CASSLSATGETQYF.